A selection of T cell receptor beta chains follows, all from one sample in a study of control samples from healthy donors and cancer patients. Sequenced by immunoSEQ multiplex PCR; TCRdb stores in-frame clones only, minus some. The profile shows roughly 98,000 clones, 90% to 95% of them singletons. Sequencing used blood. The receptors originated from a man between 18 and 29 years old in good health. CDR3s include the opening cysteine and the closing phenylalanine or tryptophan. D genes are given only for firm matches. Not every row has a clone size; where given, it reads once, few, many or a size class.

TRBV2	NA	TRBJ2-1	15	NA	TGTGCCAGCAGTGACAGAGGAGGGGCCTACAATGAGCAGTTCTTC	CASSDRGGAYNEQFF
TRBV19	TRBD2	TRBJ2-7	15	NA	TGTGCCAGTACTAGCGGGGGCGGGAGCTCCTACGAGCAGTACTTC	CASTSGGGSSYEQYF
TRBV7-9	TRBD1	TRBJ1-3	13	NA	TGTGCCAGCAGCGACAGGGCTGGAAACACCATATATTTT	CASSDRAGNTIYF
TRBV30	NA	TRBJ1-2	11	NA	TGTGCCTGGAGAGTGGGGCTCGGCTACACCTTC	CAWRVGLGYTF
TRBV5-4	TRBD1	TRBJ1-2	14	once	TGTGCCAGCAGCCTCTGGACAGGGAGCTATGGCTACACCTTC	CASSLWTGSYGYTF
TRBV6-5	NA	TRBJ1-2	13	few	TGTGCCAGCAGTTACGAGGGAAACTATGGCTACACCTTC	CASSYEGNYGYTF
TRBV4-2	NA	TRBJ1-6	16	few	TGTGCCAGCAGCCAAGGACTTGTTCCTAATAATTCACCCCTCCACTTT	CASSQGLVPNNSPLHF
TRBV5-8	TRBD1	TRBJ1-5	18	NA	TGTGCCAGCAGCTTGCGGTTACCTAGACAGGGGAAGAATCAGCCCCAGCATTTT	CASSLRLPRQGKNQPQHF
TRBV7-9	NA	TRBJ1-3	17	NA	TGTGCCAGCAGCCCCCTCTCGACAGCCTACTCTGGAAACACCATATATTTT	CASSPLSTAYSGNTIYF
TRBV6-5	NA	TRBJ1-2	16	few	TGTGCCAGCAGTTACACGGACCGGCGATCTAACTATGGCTACACCTTC	CASSYTDRRSNYGYTF
TRBV7-6	NA	TRBJ2-3	15	NA	TGTGCCAGCAGCTTACCGACGGGAGTCCCAGATACGCAGTATTTT	CASSLPTGVPDTQYF
TRBV2	NA	TRBJ1-1	13	NA	TGTGCCAGCACGGGGAACATGAACACTGAAGCTTTCTTT	CASTGNMNTEAFF
TRBV28	NA	TRBJ1-2	15	NA	TGTGCCAGCAGTTTAACTACAGGAGGTAACTATGGCTACACCTTC	CASSLTTGGNYGYTF
TRBV7-2	NA	TRBJ1-1	15	few	TGTGCCAGCAGCTTATGGGCGGCCGGGGAAATTGAAGCTTTCTTT	CASSLWAAGEIEAFF
TRBV6-5	NA	TRBJ1-2	16	NA	TGTGCCAGCAGTTACACACCGCAGGGAATTAACTATGGCTACACCTTC	CASSYTPQGINYGYTF
TRBV6-2/TRBV6-3	TRBD2	TRBJ2-7	14	once	TGTGCCAGCAGCGATGGACTAGCGGTTTACGAGCAGTACTTC	CASSDGLAVYEQYF
TRBV19	NA	TRBJ1-2	11	NA	TGTGCCAGTAGTATAGAGGCCAGCCTCCTCTTC	CASSIEASLLF
TRBV5-1	TRBD1	TRBJ2-7	18	once	TGCGCCAGCAGCTTGGGTATAGGGGGCGTTGCCAGCTCCTACGAGCAGTACTTC	CASSLGIGGVASSYEQYF
TRBV19	NA	TRBJ2-2	15	NA	TGTGCCAGTAGTGGGCCGACCTTAAACACCGGGGAGCTGTTTTTT	CASSGPTLNTGELFF
TRBV5-1	NA	TRBJ2-5	12	NA	TGCGCCAGCACACCCAATCAAGAGACCCAGTACTTC	CASTPNQETQYF
TRBV7-9	NA	TRBJ2-5	14	NA	TGTGCCAGCAGCTCGTCTAGCGATAGAGAGACCCAGTACTTC	CASSSSSDRETQYF
TRBV13	NA	TRBJ1-1	18	NA	TGTGCCAGCAGCTTAGGAGGGGGACCTCGTGAGGACAACACTGAAGCTTTCTTT	CASSLGGGPREDNTEAFF
TRBV6-5	TRBD1	TRBJ2-2	14	once	TGTGCCAGCAGCACGACAGGGGTTACCGGGGAGCTGTTTTTT	CASSTTGVTGELFF
TRBV27	TRBD1	TRBJ2-1	16	NA	TGTGCCAGCAGTTTATGGGGACAGGGGCGCGGCAATGAGCAGTTCTTC	CASSLWGQGRGNEQFF
TRBV11-2	NA	TRBJ1-1	15	NA	TGTGCCAGCAGCTCATGGGGGGTAATGAACACTGAAGCTTTCTTT	CASSSWGVMNTEAFF
TRBV7-2	TRBD2	TRBJ2-5	18	NA	TGTGCCAGCAGCTTAGTAGCTAGCGGTGGGTTGTACCAAGAGACCCAGTACTTC	CASSLVASGGLYQETQYF
TRBV27	TRBD2	TRBJ2-3	15	NA	TGTGCCAGCAGTTTGGGGGGGATGGGTACAGATACGCAGTATTTT	CASSLGGMGTDTQYF
TRBV7-8	NA	TRBJ2-2	18	NA	TGTGCCAGCAGGCAGGGGCTGGGGAGGATTGGAGACACCGGGGAGCTGTTTTTT	CASRQGLGRIGDTGELFF
TRBV7-6	TRBD2	TRBJ2-2	15	NA	TGTGCCAGCAGCTTGGTGGGCGGGGGAGCCGGGGAGCTGTTTTTT	CASSLVGGGAGELFF
TRBV6-1	NA	TRBJ1-2	15	NA	TGTGCCAGCGGGGTGGGAGGGGCGCCTACCTATGGCTACACCTTC	CASGVGGAPTYGYTF
TRBV19	TRBD2	TRBJ2-1	17	NA	TGTGCCAGTAGTATGGTGACTAGCGGGAGGCCCGGGAATGAGCAGTTCTTC	CASSMVTSGRPGNEQFF
TRBV27	NA	TRBJ2-7	13	NA	TGTGCCAGCAGTTCCAGGGTTCCCTACGAGCAGTACTTC	CASSSRVPYEQYF
TRBV5-1	TRBD1	TRBJ1-5	14	NA	TGCGCCAGCAGCCCAGGACAGGGCGATCAGCCCCAGCATTTT	CASSPGQGDQPQHF
TRBV7-9	NA	TRBJ1-2	14	NA	TGTGCCAGCAGCCCCGATGGGAGTAACTATGGCTACACCTTC	CASSPDGSNYGYTF
TRBV28	NA	TRBJ2-3	13	once	TGTGCCAGCAGACCCCCCGGGGAAGATACGCAGTATTTT	CASRPPGEDTQYF